A single sample gave rise to the 20 T cell receptor beta chains below, sequenced in a study of neoadjuvant anti-PD-1 for oral cavity cancer. Stated time point: after neoadjuvant nivolumab, at surgical resection. Some clones are missing from TCRdb's copy, which holds only in-frame ones; the method was immunoSEQ multiplex PCR. The profile shows roughly 14,000 clones, 65% to 85% of them singletons. Material: PBMCs, obtained after nivolumab (anti-PD-1) treatment. The receptors stem from a person aged 40 to 85 with oral cavity squamous cell carcinoma.

CDR3 in amino acids: CASIRGSTDTQYF. In DNA form, the CDR3 reads TGTGCCTCCATCAGGGGGAGCACAGATACGCAGTATTTT. The genes are TRBV30 and TRBJ2-3; 7 nucleotides agree with TRBD1. The trim removed 7 bases at V and 0 bases at J, leaving 4 bases unmatched. The germline gives CDR1 GTSNPN, CDR2 SVGIG (reference sequence). The CDR3 has 13 residues.

This chain links TRBV10-3 with TRBJ2-7; 7 nucleotides agree with TRBD1. V lost 6 bases, J lost 4 bases, and 12 bases stayed unmatched. Per the germline V gene, CDR1 is ENHRY and CDR2 is SYGVKD. CDR3 length: 15 amino acids. The CDR3 loop is CAIRVGTELTYEQYF. CDR3 sequence (DNA): TGTGCCATCAGGGTCGGGACAGAATTAACATACGAGCAGTACTTC.

This chain links TRBV14 with TRBJ1-2; tentatively, D is TRBD1 (6 bases). CDR1 and CDR2 (germline): SGHDN, FVKESK. The CDR3 length is 14 residues. V dropped 0 bases and J dropped 4 bases, with 9 bases sitting between them. For the CDR3, the DNA is TGTGCCAGCAGCCAAGATACAGGGCCCTATGGCTACACCTTC. It is translated as CASSQDTGPYGYTF. The full variable domain, its missing parts supplied by reference TRBV14 and TRBJ1-2, is EAGVTQFPSHSVIEKGQTVTLRCDPISGHDNLYWYRRVMGKEIKFLLHFVKESKQDESGMPNNRFLAERTGGTYSTLKVQPAELEDSGVYFCASSQDTGPYGYTFGSGTRLTVV.

The V gene is TRBV2, the J gene TRBJ1-4; D remains ambiguous. V was pared by 5 bases and J by 11 bases, with 15 bases between. This CDR3 contains 13 residues. The germline gives CDR1 SNHLY, CDR2 FYNNEI. The CDR3 coding sequence is TGTGCCAGCAGTACCGGACCAATGGGGAAACTGTTTTTT. It yields the protein CASSTGPMGKLFF.

The gene calls are TRBV9 and TRBJ2-5; D gene ambiguous. Deletions cut 4 bases from V and 3 bases from J, with 7 bases between. The CDR3 is 12 amino acids. Germline values: CDR1 SGDLS, CDR2 YYNGEE. This CDR3 is CASSLSKETQYF. CDR3 bases: TGTGCCAGCAGCCTGTCAAAAGAGACCCAGTACTTC.

The chain links TRBV30 to TRBJ2-7; unclear D gene. The CDR3 contains 16 residues. The germline gives CDR1 GTSNPN, CDR2 SVGIG (reference sequence). Trimming shortened V by 1 base and J by 4 bases, and 20 bases separated the two germline ends. CDR3 coding DNA: TGTGCCTGGAGTGACCCCGGGCGTTTCGTTGATTACGAGCAGTACTTC. Its translation is CAWSDPGRFVDYEQYF.

The J gene is TRBJ1-2, the V gene TRBV9; D perhaps matches TRBD1 (5 bases). CDR3 length: 14 amino acids. V lost 0 bases and J lost 6, with 12 bases in between. CDR1 SGDLS and CDR2 YYNGEE come from the germline V gene. CDR3 coding DNA: TGTGCCAGCAGCGTAGAGGGGAGTTGGAATGGCTACACCTTC. It yields the protein CASSVEGSWNGYTF.

The chain couples TRBV9 to TRBJ1-3; 10 nucleotides match TRBD1. V trimming: 3 bases; J trimming: 4 bases; junction bases outside the gene matches: 7. CDR1 and CDR2 from the germline V gene are SGDLS and YYNGEE. CDR3 length equals 16 residues. The CDR3 here is CASSAGDRGLGNTIYF. The DNA for the CDR3 is TGTGCCAGCAGCGCAGGAGACAGGGGGCTAGGAAACACCATATATTTT.

The chain couples TRBV5-1 to TRBJ2-5, with D unclear. The CDR3 consists of 12 residues. V was cut by 0 bases and J by 4 bases, with 4 bases left in between. Germline V gives CDR1 SGHRS, CDR2 YFSETQ. The CDR3 sequence: CASSLDRETQYF. The CDR3 nucleotides are TGCGCCAGCAGCTTGGACCGAGAGACCCAGTACTTC.

CDR3 loop: CASSPGPREGIYEQYF. The CDR3 DNA sequence: TGTGCCAGCAGCCCCGGGCCGCGGGAGGGCATATACGAGCAGTACTTC. V is TRBV7-6 and J is TRBJ2-7, with 9 bases lining up with TRBD2. CDR3 length: 16 amino acids. V was clipped by 5 bases and J by 4 bases; unmatched bases: 12. Looked up from germline, CDR1 is SGHVS and CDR2 is FNYEAQ.

In its sample, this clone was seen once. Germline is not matched at one junction end, which may reflect a read error. The chain carries TRBV6-1 and TRBJ2-2; D is perhaps TRBD1 (6 bases). Germline lookup yields CDR1 MNHNS and CDR2 SASEGT. This CDR3 is built from 14 residues. The CDR3 DNA sequence: TGTGCCAGCAGTGAAATCTTCGGACAGTCCGTTGACGGCTTT. Translated, it gives CASSEIFGQSVDGF.

The chain employs TRBV7-9 and TRBJ1-1; tentative D call: TRBD1 (5 bases). The CDR3 loop spans 13 amino acids. The germline CDR1 and CDR2 sequences are SEHNR and FQNEAQ (reference sequence). The V end was cut by 5 bases, the J end by 7 bases, with 14 bases between. For the CDR3, the DNA is TGTGCCAGCAGCGCCGGAGGGGCGAATGAAGCTTTCTTT. Amino acids: CASSAGGANEAFF. The variable domain in full, with the rest retrieved from reference TRBV7-9 and TRBJ1-1, is DTGVSQNPRHKITKRGQNVTFRCDPISEHNRLYWYRQTLGQGPEFLTYFQNEAQLEKSRLLSDRFSAERPKGSFSTLEIQRTEQGDSAMYLCASSAGGANEAFFGQGTRLTVV.

The V call is TRBV5-4, the J call TRBJ2-5; 8 positions match TRBD2. CDR3 length: 16 residues. Germline CDR1 is SGHNT and CDR2 is YYREEE (reference sequence). Trimming at V came to 3 bases and at J to 5 bases, leaving 12 bases not matched to a gene. The DNA for the CDR3 is TGTGCCAGCAGCTCCCCGGGGCGATCGGGGGGGGAGACCCAGTACTTC. Translated: CASSSPGRSGGETQYF.

This clone was counted only a few times. The CDR3 nucleotides read TGTGCCAGCATTTCCGACTCTGGAAACACCATATATTTT. It is translated as CASISDSGNTIYF. The chain combines TRBV27 with TRBJ1-3; no firm D call. Germline V CDR1 and CDR2: MNHEY, SMNVEV (reference sequence). The CDR3 loop spans 13 amino acids. The V end lost 7 bases, the J end lost 0 bases, and 7 bases lay between the germline ends.

Here the CDR3 DNA reads TGCGCCAGCAGCCTCCGACTAGCGGGAGACACCGGGGAGCTGTTTTTT. Amino acids: CASSLRLAGDTGELFF. The chain recombines TRBV5-1 with TRBJ2-2; TRBD2 matches 12 bases. Germline CDR1 reads SGHRS; CDR2 reads YFSETQ. This CDR3 has 16 residues. With V trimmed by 4 bases and J by 3 bases, 4 bases remained unmatched. The variable domain in full, completed from reference TRBV5-1 and TRBJ2-2, reads KAGVTQTPRYLIKTRGQQVTLSCSPISGHRSVSWYQQTPGQGLQFLFEYFSETQRNKGNFPGRFSGRQFSNSRSEMNVSTLELGDSALYLCASSLRLAGDTGELFFGEGSRLTVL.

This clone showed up just a few times. The chain recombines TRBV30 with TRBJ1-1; unclear D gene. The CDR3 has 12 amino acids. V lost 3 bases to trimming and J lost 2 bases, with 7 bases between them. Per the germline V gene, CDR1 is GTSNPN and CDR2 is SVGIG (reference sequence). The CDR3 bases are TGTGCCTGGAGGGGGAGCAACACTGAAGCTTTCTTT. This translates into CAWRGSNTEAFF.

DNA of the CDR3: TGCGCCAGCAGCTTGGGACAGGGGGCTTACGAGCAGTACTTC. Translating gives CASSLGQGAYEQYF. The rearrangement joins TRBV5-1 to TRBJ2-7; 10 nucleotides line up with TRBD1. Germline CDR1 and CDR2: SGHRS and YFSETQ. Germline trimming cut 0 bases from V and 4 bases from J; bases unmatched to any gene: 1. This CDR3 has 14 amino acids.

V and J are TRBV10-1 and TRBJ1-1; no reliable D call. Germline V CDR1 and CDR2: WNHNN, SYGVQD (reference sequence). The CDR3 extends over 12 amino acids. Trimming left V 2 bases short and J 10 bases short, with 11 bases between. In DNA, the CDR3 is TGCGCCAGCAGTGAGGGACTTGGCGGAGCTTTCTTT. Amino acid sequence: CASSEGLGGAFF.

This clone was counted a few times. This chain uses TRBV4-1 with TRBJ2-7; 9 nucleotides agree with TRBD2. This CDR3 is built from 16 residues. Germline V lookup: CDR1 MGHRA, CDR2 YSYEKL. J lost 6 bases, V lost 6 bases, and 15 bases had no gene match. The CDR3 loop is CASSLSISGGDAEQYF. In DNA form, the CDR3 reads TGCGCCAGCAGTCTCTCTATTAGCGGGGGAGACGCCGAGCAGTACTTC.

This sequence joins TRBV5-1 and TRBJ1-1; the D is unclear. The CDR3 length is 12 residues. CDR1 and CDR2 (germline): SGHRS, YFSETQ. V dropped 1 base and J dropped 5 bases, with 6 bases sitting between them. The CDR3 nucleotides are TGCGCCAGCAGCTTGTCGGAAACTGAAGCTTTCTTT. Translated: CASSLSETEAFF.